This TCR beta chain is drawn from a study of post-analysis software for immune sequencing data. With regard to this clonotype: Its antigen is not identified.

Broader study findings: Strong co-clustering by F measure was seen for same-batch samples. When patients were compared with controls, 4 or 5 TRBV segments were more frequent, TRBV5-6, TRBV5-1 and TRBV20-1 among them.

Germline V gives CDR1 SEHNR, CDR2 FQNEAQ (reference sequence). This CDR3 spans 16 amino acids. V lost 5 bases and J 5 bases, leaving 19 bases between the germline ends. The TCR beta cDNA libraries carried unique molecular identifiers. TCRdb re-derived calls from the PCR reads in MiXCR, one entry per CDR3 protein. The table includes 450,000 to 700,000 distinct CDR3 sequences, 44% detected once. Sequenced sample: blood. This chain connects TRBV7-9 to TRBJ2-1; D not certain. The source is a girl between 10 and 17 years old with multiple sclerosis. CDR3 sequence: CASSPIIGAHDNEQFF. CDR3 nucleotide sequence: TGTGCCAGCAGCCCTATTATCGGCGCCCACGACAATGAGCAGTTCTTC.